This TCR beta chain stems from a study of OX40 agonist ivuxolimab in advanced cancers. Sequencing was performed with immunoSEQ multiplex PCR; in TCRdb, only in-frame clones are kept and a portion is missing. In the table there are 65,000 to 95,000 clones, approximately 92% of which are singletons. The CDR3 spans 14 residues. Germline V gene lookup returns CDR1 SGHNT and CDR2 YENEEA. Unmatched junction bases numbered 6, after V lost 5 bases and J lost 4 bases. The sample in question was CD4+ or CD8+ T cells sorted from blood, obtained in a trial of the OX40 agonist ivuxolimab. This chain links TRBV11-3 with TRBJ2-3, with TRBD2 identical over 7 bases. This receptor was obtained from an adult with an advanced solid tumor such as melanoma, head and neck, liver or kidney cancer. In DNA form, the CDR3 reads TGTGCCAGCAGCCGGGGGGAGCTTTCAGATACGCAGTATTTT. This translates into CASSRGELSDTQYF.